This entry lists 18 T cell receptor beta chains sequenced from one sample in a study of early T cells in non-severe SARS-CoV-2 infection. TCRdb re-derived calls from the 5' RACE reads in MiXCR, one entry per CDR3 protein. There are tens of thousands of distinct CDR3 sequences in the sample; around 9.3% occur only once, and just over 8% lies in the top ten. This specimen was whole blood, taken at baseline. These receptors all come from an adult who was a healthcare worker with PCR-confirmed SARS-CoV-2 infection or an uninfected control (not recorded which).

This clonotype was counted at least ten times. J is TRBJ2-5 and V is TRBV19; 10 bases are shared with TRBD2. Germline CDR1 reads LNHDA; CDR2 reads SQIVND (reference sequence). V trimming: 5 bases; J trimming: 7 bases; junction bases outside the gene matches: 13. CDR3 length: 16 residues. CDR3 in DNA: TGTGCCAGTAGTTTAACCGGGACTAGCGCCGGGGGGACCCAGTACTTC. It codes for CASSLTGTSAGGTQYF. The full variable domain, in which reference TRBV19 and TRBJ2-5 provide the parts outside the CDR3, is DGGITQSPKYLFRKEGQNVTLSCEQNLNHDAMYWYRQDPGQGLRLIYYSQIVNDFQKGDIAEGYSVSREKKESFPLTVTSAQKNPTAFYLCASSLTGTSAGGTQYFGPGTRLLVL.

Many counts were recorded for this clonotype. The CDR3 reads CSVVGGGNTIYF. In DNA, the CDR3 is TGCAGCGTTGTTGGGGGTGGAAACACCATATATTTT. The chain has TRBV29-1 and TRBJ1-3, with D maybe TRBD1 (5 bases). The CDR3 spans 12 residues. Germline V lookup: CDR1 SQVTM, CDR2 ANQGSEA. Trimming removed 4 bases at V and 3 bases at J, with 7 bases between.

In this sample, this clonotype turned up a few times. The chain is built from TRBV6-4 and TRBJ1-1, with D perhaps TRBD1 (5 bases). CDR3 length: 13 residues. V was shortened by 6 bases and J by 1 base, with 9 bases between the two germline ends. Germline V gives CDR1 MRHNA, CDR2 SNTAGT. CDR3: CASRGTANTEAFF. DNA of the CDR3: TGTGCCAGCAGGGGGACTGCGAACACTGAAGCTTTCTTT.

CDR3 loop: CASSQGPFSGGFVNEQFF. The CDR3 nucleotides read TGCGCCAGCAGCCAAGGGCCCTTTTCGGGGGGGTTTGTTAATGAGCAGTTCTTC. The chain employs TRBV4-1 and TRBJ2-1; TRBD2 matches at 8 bases. The CDR3 has 18 amino acids. CDR1 and CDR2 from the germline V gene are MGHRA and YSYEKL. J gave up 7 bases and V 1 base, and 15 bases lay outside the gene matches.

As regards this clonotype: Sequence at one end of the junction differs from germline and may be a read error. For the CDR3, the DNA is TGTGCCAGCTCATCCTCCCTTGAAAAACTGTCTTTT. Translated: CASSSSLEKLSF. V usage is TRBV18 and J usage is TRBJ1-4; D is uncertain. CDR1 is KGHSH, CDR2 LQKENI, per germline. The CDR3 sequence is 12 residues long.

This clonotype has a count of ten or more. The chain carries TRBV7-9 and TRBJ2-7, with D perhaps TRBD1 (6 bases). There are 12 residues in the CDR3. Trimming left V 5 bases short and J 5 bases short, with 10 bases between. The germline V gene encodes CDR1 SEHNR and CDR2 FQNEAQ (reference sequence). The CDR3 bases are TGTGCCAGCAGCCATACAGGGAACGAGCAGTACTTC. Its protein product is CASSHTGNEQYF.

This clonotype was observed a handful of times. The V and J genes are TRBV11-3 and TRBJ2-1; maybe TRBD2 (5 bases). This CDR3 is built from 13 residues. Germline V gives CDR1 SGHNT, CDR2 YENEEA. Trimming removed 0 bases at V and 8 bases at J, with 8 bases between. CDR3 bases: TGTGCCAGCAGCTTAGAACTAGGCCATGAGCAGTTCTTC. It is translated as CASSLELGHEQFF.

This clonotype was seen only a few times. V and J are TRBV25-1 and TRBJ2-5, with D possibly being TRBD2 (5 bases). CDR3 size: 16 residues. The ends were cut back, 1 base at V and 2 bases at J, with 14 bases in the middle. The germline CDR1 and CDR2 sequences are MGHDK and SYGVNS. The CDR3 loop reads CASSESLKAEQETQYF. The CDR3 coding sequence is TGTGCCAGCAGTGAATCCCTGAAAGCGGAGCAAGAGACCCAGTACTTC. Drawing the rest from reference TRBV25-1 and TRBJ2-5, the complete variable domain is EADIYQTPRYLVIGTGKKITLECSQTMGHDKMYWYQQDPGMELHLIHYSYGVNSTEKGDLSSESTVSRIRTEHFPLTLESARPSHTSQYLCASSESLKAEQETQYFGPGTRLLVL.

This clonotype was seen a few times. The chain links TRBV28 to TRBJ2-6; D tentatively fits TRBD1 or TRBD2 (5 bases each). Trimming pared 10 bases from V and 1 base from J, leaving 11 bases between. Germline loops: CDR1 MDHEN, CDR2 SYDVKM. The CDR3 spans 14 residues. DNA for the CDR3: TGTGCCACCACGAGGGGATCTGGGGCCAACGTCCTGACTTTC. Translating gives CATTRGSGANVLTF.

This chain uses TRBV15 with TRBJ2-7, with D tentatively TRBD1 (6 bases). The germline V and J ends were trimmed by 1 base and 2 bases, with 21 bases remaining between them. CDR1 is LNHNV and CDR2 is YYDKDF in the germline V gene (reference sequence). This CDR3 comprises 18 residues. CDR3 protein: CATSRVPPGHQNTYEQYF. The CDR3 bases are TGTGCCACCAGCAGAGTACCCCCGGGACATCAAAATACCTACGAGCAGTACTTC.

This clonotype was detected only a few times. The rearrangement uses TRBV29-1 and TRBJ1-2; a possible D gene is TRBD1 (6 bases). CDR3 length equals 11 residues. CDR1 SQVTM and CDR2 ANQGSEA come from the germline V gene. Trimming stripped 6 bases from V and 8 bases from J, with 13 bases between. For the CDR3, the DNA is TGCAGCGTCTGGGGGGCTGGAGGCTACACCTTC. Translation gives CSVWGAGGYTF.

This clonotype was seen just once. The V call is TRBV27, the J call TRBJ2-1, with TRBD2 identical over 11 bases. CDR3 size: 15 residues. Germline loops: CDR1 MNHEY, CDR2 SMNVEV (reference sequence). With V trimmed by 6 bases and J by 6 bases, 7 bases remained unmatched. CDR3 DNA: TGTGCCAGCAGCCTTAGCGGGAGGGCCTTCAATGAGCAGTTCTTC. This gives the protein CASSLSGRAFNEQFF.

The sample holds a few counts of this clonotype. The J gene is TRBJ1-3, the V gene TRBV20-1; no clear D gene. CDR3 length equals 14 residues. V was trimmed by 0 bases and J by 2 bases, leaving 8 bases between them. Looked up from germline, CDR1 is DFQATT and CDR2 is SNEGSKA (reference sequence). The CDR3 DNA follows: TGCAGTGCTAGAGATGGGCGTGCTGGAAACACCATATATTTT. Protein product: CSARDGRAGNTIYF.

This sequence joins TRBV7-2 and TRBJ2-3, with D possibly TRBD2 on 5 matching bases. The V end was cut by 0 bases, the J end by 0 bases, with 10 bases between. Germline CDR1 reads SGHTA; CDR2 reads FQGNSA. The CDR3 runs to 16 residues. CDR3 nucleotide sequence: TGTGCCAGCAGCTTAGCGACGACTACCAGCACAGATACGCAGTATTTT. This sequence encodes CASSLATTTSTDTQYF.

With regard to this clonotype: A much larger clonotype is one base distant, so this may be a read error. This chain links TRBV6-1 with TRBJ2-3; TRBD2 aligns across 12 bases. The CDR3 spans 15 residues. Germline loops: CDR1 MNHNS, CDR2 SASEGT. This CDR3 is CASSELAGGPDTQCF. The DNA of the CDR3 is TGTGCCAGCAGTGAACTAGCGGGAGGGCCAGATACGCAGTGTTTT.

The chain links TRBV9 to TRBJ2-1; unclear D gene. CDR1 and CDR2 from the germline V gene are SGDLS and YYNGEE. This CDR3 has 12 amino acids. V shed 0 bases and J shed 4 bases, with 2 bases lying between them. The CDR3 reads CASSVGYNEQFF. The CDR3 bases are TGTGCCAGCAGCGTAGGGTACAATGAGCAGTTCTTC.

The chain uses TRBV20-1 and TRBJ2-5; 9 nucleotides line up with TRBD2. The V gene's germline CDR1 is DFQATT and CDR2 SNEGSKA (reference sequence). J lost 5 bases, V lost 1 base, and 5 bases had no gene match. CDR3 length equals 14 residues. CDR3 in DNA: TGCAGTGCTAGAGTCTTTAGCGGGAGTGAGACCCAGTACTTC. Encoded protein: CSARVFSGSETQYF.

This clonotype was counted between two and nine times. The chain combines TRBV18 with TRBJ2-1; 7 nucleotides agree with TRBD2. In germline, CDR1 is KGHSH, CDR2 LQKENI. The CDR3 has 16 amino acids. V lost 0 bases, J lost 4 bases, and 6 bases stayed unmatched. The CDR3, as DNA: TGTGCCAGCTCACCACCCAGCGGGGTAGGGTACAATGAGCAGTTCTTC. Protein product: CASSPPSGVGYNEQFF. The entire variable domain, with the rest obtained from reference TRBV18 and TRBJ2-1, is as follows: NAGVMQNPRHLVRRRGQEARLRCSPMKGHSHVYWYRQLPEEGLKFMVYLQKENIIDESGMPKERFSAEFPKEGPSILRIQQVVRGDSAAYFCASSPPSGVGYNEQFFGPGTRLTVL.